The clone carrying this T cell receptor (beta chain) was seen a handful of times. Its antigen is unidentified. Per germline, CDR1 SGHTA and CDR2 FQGNSA. V gave up 2 bases and J gave up 2 bases; unmatched junction bases: 1. The CDR3 contains 15 residues. The data originate from a study of spatial heterogeneity in lung cancer. Study-wide background: Every unique TCR and UMI combination, on average, appeared more than ten times in raw reads. Study-wide results and caveats: Expanded tumor TCRs that were ubiquitous appeared in blood more at resection than follow-up.

A unique molecular identifier was carried by every single TCR cDNA molecule. MiXCR, run by TCRdb on the 5' RACE reads, gives a single entry per CDR3 protein. The table includes about 92,000 distinct CDR3 sequences, about 12% detected once. Documented time point: sample taken at primary tumor resection. Extraction of whole RNA from tumor, nontumor lung or frozen PBMC preceded unsorted sequencing. Donors were roughly 70 untreated early-stage non-small cell lung cancer patients. The genes are TRBV7-2 and TRBJ2-2, with TRBD2 identical over 8 bases. Sequenced material: PBMCs, taken at surgery. The receptor's source is a male donor with early-stage non-small cell lung cancer. CDR3 sequence (DNA): TGTGCCAGCAGCTTAACTAGCGGCAACACCGGGGAGCTGTTTTTT. It yields the protein CASSLTSGNTGELFF. The variable domain in full, completed from reference TRBV7-2 and TRBJ2-2, reads GAGVSQSPSNKVTEKGKDVELRCDPISGHTALYWYRQSLGQGLEFLIYFQGNSAPDKSGLPSDRFSAERTGGSVSTLTIQRTQQEDSAVYLCASSLTSGNTGELFFGEGSRLTVL.